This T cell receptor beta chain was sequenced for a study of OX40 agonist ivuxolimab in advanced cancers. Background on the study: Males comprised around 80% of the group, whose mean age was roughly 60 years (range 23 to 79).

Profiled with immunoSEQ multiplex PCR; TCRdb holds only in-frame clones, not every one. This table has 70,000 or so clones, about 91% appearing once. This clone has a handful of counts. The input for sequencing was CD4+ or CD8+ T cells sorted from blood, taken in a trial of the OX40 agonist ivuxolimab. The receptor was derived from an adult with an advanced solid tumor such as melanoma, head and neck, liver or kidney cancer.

As DNA, the CDR3 is TGCGCCAGCAGCTATGAAGCAATGAACACTGAAGCTTTCTTT. Protein: CASSYEAMNTEAFF. The chain joins TRBV5-1 to TRBJ1-1; D remains unclear. This CDR3 region has 14 residues. Looked up from germline, CDR1 is SGHRS and CDR2 is YFSETQ. The ends were cut back, 3 bases at V and 0 bases at J, with 9 bases in the middle.